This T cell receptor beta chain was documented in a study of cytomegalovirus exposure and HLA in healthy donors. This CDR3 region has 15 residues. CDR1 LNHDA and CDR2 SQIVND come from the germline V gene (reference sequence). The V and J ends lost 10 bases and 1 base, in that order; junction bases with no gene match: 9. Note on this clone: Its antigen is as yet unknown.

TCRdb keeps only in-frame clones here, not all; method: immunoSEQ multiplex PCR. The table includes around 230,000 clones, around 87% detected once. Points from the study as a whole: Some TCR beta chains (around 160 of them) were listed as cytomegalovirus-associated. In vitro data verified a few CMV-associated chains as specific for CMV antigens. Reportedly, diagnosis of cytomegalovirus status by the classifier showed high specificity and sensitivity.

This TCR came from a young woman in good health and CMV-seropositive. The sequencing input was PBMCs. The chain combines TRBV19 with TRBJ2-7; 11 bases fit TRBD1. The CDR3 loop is CATRQGQGVSYEQYF. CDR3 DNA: TGTGCCACCCGTCAGGGACAGGGGGTTTCCTACGAGCAGTACTTC.